The source of this T cell receptor (beta chain) is a study of PD-1 blockade in classical Hodgkin lymphoma. Study-wide findings and caveats: With respect to the repertoire differences, their causes, possibly disease activity or prior therapy, remain undefined.

Noted time point: newly diagnosed, previously untreated cHL patient sample. CD4+ T cells were purified from thawed PBMCs by negative selection. Here immunoSEQ multiplex PCR was the method, and the copy in TCRdb shows in-frame clones only, minus some. The sample has tens of thousands of clones, 70% to 90% seen once. The germline V gene encodes CDR1 SEHNR and CDR2 FQNEAQ (reference sequence). With 5 bases removed from V and 11 bases from J, the gap between germline ends came to 19 bases. The length of the CDR3 is 15 residues. On this clone: Its antigen is unknown.

Sequencing input: CD4+ T cells from blood. The chain has TRBV7-9 and TRBJ2-6, with D tentatively TRBD1 or TRBD2 (5 bases each). This TCR came from a human donor with classical Hodgkin lymphoma. The CDR3 DNA is TGTGCCAGCAGCCTAAGACGGGGCCCCAAGGACGTCCTGACTTTC. It codes for CASSLRRGPKDVLTF.